This is a list of T cell receptor beta chains from one sample in a study of human T cells and chemical hapten exposure. From the RACE reads, TCRdb called clonotypes with MiXCR, one entry per CDR3 protein. Of approximately 110,000 distinct CDR3 sequences listed, 9.5% to 12% were seen once; the top ten hold around 3.6%. Specimen: whole blood, collected in connection with sensitization to the hapten diphenylcyclopropenone (DPC). The receptors stem from a woman between 35 and 50 years old with alopecia areata. Some clones in this sample may be carry-over from other donors' samples. CDR3s include the opening cysteine and the closing phenylalanine or tryptophan. D genes are given only for firm matches. Clone size is stated in some rows and not others, as once, few, many or a class when expanded.

j_gene | v_gene | d_gene | abundance | CDR3nt | CDR3aa
TRBJ2-2 | TRBV9 | NA | NA | TGTGCCAGCAGCGTAGTAGGCACCGGGGAGCTGTTTTTT | CASSVVGTGELFF
TRBJ2-5 | TRBV20-1 | NA | many | TGCAGTGCATGGCTAACGAAAGAGACCCAGTACTTC | CSAWLTKETQYF
TRBJ1-6 | TRBV7-9 | NA | many | TGTGCCAGCAGCTTACACTCACCCCTCCACTTT | CASSLHSPLHF
TRBJ2-4 | TRBV28 | NA | many | TGTGCCAGCATAGGGACAGCCAAAAACATTCAGTACTTC | CASIGTAKNIQYF
TRBJ1-1 | TRBV20-1 | NA | NA | TGCAGTGCTAGAATTGAAGTTTGGGCGAACACTGAAGCTTTCTTT | CSARIEVWANTEAFF
TRBJ2-3 | TRBV7-2 | TRBD2 | NA | TGTGCCAGCAGCCTCTTAGCGGGGGCCACAGATACGCAGTATTTT | CASSLLAGATDTQYF
TRBJ2-5 | TRBV7-2 | TRBD1 | many | TGTGCCAGCAGCTCAGCCGGCAGGGGGCGAGAGACCCAGTACTTC | CASSSAGRGRETQYF
TRBJ2-7 | TRBV28 | TRBD1 | NA | TGTGCCAGCAGTTTAAGGCCAGGGGGCACCTACGAGCAGTACTTC | CASSLRPGGTYEQYF
TRBJ1-5 | TRBV11-2 | NA | many | TGTGCCAGCAGCTTAGCTCGGCATCAGCCCCAGCATTTT | CASSLARHQPQHF
TRBJ2-3 | TRBV20-1 | NA | few | TGCAGTGCTAGAGGGGCTACCGTGAGGGATACGCAGTATTTT | CSARGATVRDTQYF
TRBJ1-4 | TRBV12-3/TRBV12-4 | TRBD1 | few | TGTGCCAGCAGACCAGGGGGGGAAAAACTGTTTTTT | CASRPGGEKLFF
TRBJ2-1 | TRBV3-1 | NA | few | TGTGCCAGCAGCCCACAAGTACTAGTAAGGATTGGTAATGAGCAGTTCTTC | CASSPQVLVRIGNEQFF
TRBJ1-1 | TRBV2 | NA | few | TGTGCCAGCACCGGGCCTAAGCGGGCTGCCACTGAAGCTTTCTTT | CASTGPKRAATEAFF
TRBJ1-3 | TRBV4-1 | NA | few | TGCGCCAGCAGCCAAGTGCAGACCTCTGGAAACACCATATATTTT | CASSQVQTSGNTIYF
TRBJ1-5 | TRBV12-3/TRBV12-4 | NA | many | TGTGCCAGCAGTTCCGGGGAGCGGCCCCAGCATTTT | CASSSGERPQHF
TRBJ2-2 | TRBV7-8 | NA | NA | TGTGCCAGCAGCTTAGTAGGCAGGGACGCGAGGAACACCGGGGAGCTGTTTTTT | CASSLVGRDARNTGELFF
TRBJ1-4 | TRBV19 | NA | many | TGTGCCAGTAGCCCCGGACTGATGGCAACTAATGAAAAACTGTTTTTT | CASSPGLMATNEKLFF
TRBJ1-4 | TRBV29-1 | NA | few | TGCAGCGTTCCAGATCCTCCAACTAATGAAAAACTGTTTTTT | CSVPDPPTNEKLFF
TRBJ2-7 | TRBV18 | NA | few | TGTGCCAGCTCACCCAACACAATCGGCAAGTACTCCTACGAGCAGTACTTC | CASSPNTIGKYSYEQYF
TRBJ2-5 | TRBV7-2 | NA | many | TGTGCCAGCAGCCATGCAGAGGGCCAGTACTTC | CASSHAEGQYF
TRBJ2-1 | TRBV7-6 | TRBD1 | few | TGTGCCAGCAGCTTAGCGGCGACAGGGGAGGTATGGGAGCAGTTCTTC | CASSLAATGEVWEQFF
TRBJ1-1 | TRBV28 | NA | NA | TGTGCCAGCATCCATACGGGCGCTGAAGCTTTCTTT | CASIHTGAEAFF
TRBJ2-7 | TRBV19 | NA | many | TGTGCCAGTAGTATAGGGTACGAGCAGTACTTC | CASSIGYEQYF
TRBJ1-1 | TRBV5-1 | NA | many | TGCGCCAGCAGCTTGGAATGGGGGGACACTGAAGCTTTCTTT | CASSLEWGDTEAFF
TRBJ2-6 | TRBV6-2/TRBV6-3 | NA | few | TGTGCCAGCAGAACCCTGGCTTGGGGGGCCAACGTCCTGACTTTC | CASRTLAWGANVLTF
TRBJ1-4 | TRBV12-3/TRBV12-4 | TRBD1 | few | TGTGCCAGCAGCAATCGGACAGGGGCCCAAGAAAAACTGTTTTTT | CASSNRTGAQEKLFF
TRBJ2-3 | TRBV20-1 | TRBD2 | few | TGCAGTGCTTCCCAGCGGGAGCGGGTCACAGATACGCAGTATTTT | CSASQRERVTDTQYF
TRBJ2-7 | TRBV11-2 | TRBD2 | once | TGTGCCAGCAGCTTCGACCCCGTTTTAGCGGGAGGCCACGAGCAGTACTTC | CASSFDPVLAGGHEQYF
TRBJ2-1 | TRBV20-1 | NA | NA | TGCAGTGCTATCCAAATTGGGCCCTTGTCCTACAATGAGCAGTTCTTC | CSAIQIGPLSYNEQFF
TRBJ1-2 | TRBV30 | TRBD1 | few | TGTGCCTGGGGCCGGGACAGGCCCCAAAGCTACACCTTC | CAWGRDRPQSYTF
TRBJ1-1 | TRBV19 | TRBD1 | NA | TGTGCCAGTAGTATACAGGGGGCCTCTGAAGCTTTCTTT | CASSIQGASEAFF
TRBJ2-7 | TRBV20-1 | TRBD1 | few | TGCAGTGCTAGACTCGTGGGGACAGCTTCCTACGAGCAGTACTTC | CSARLVGTASYEQYF
TRBJ2-3 | TRBV6-2/TRBV6-3 | NA | few | TGTGCCAGCACCCTAGCCGGAGTCACAGATACGCAGTATTTT | CASTLAGVTDTQYF
TRBJ2-5 | TRBV10-3 | TRBD2 | few | TGTGCCATCAAACCCGACGAGCGGGGGGCCCAAGAGACCCAGTACTTC | CAIKPDERGAQETQYF
TRBJ1-4 | TRBV2 | NA | many | TGTGCCAGCATAGGACGGGTTAATGAAAAACTGTTTTTT | CASIGRVNEKLFF
TRBJ2-1 | TRBV19 | TRBD2 | NA | TGTGCCAGTAGTAGTGGGGGGAGGGGCAATGAGCAGTTCTTC | CASSSGGRGNEQFF
TRBJ1-3 | TRBV12-3/TRBV12-4 | TRBD1 | NA | TGTGCCAGCGTGGACAGGACAGGCTGGCGAAACACCATATATTTT | CASVDRTGWRNTIYF
TRBJ2-3 | TRBV28 | NA | many | TGTGCCAGCAGTTCTCAAGCCGCCGGGACAGATACGCAGTATTTT | CASSSQAAGTDTQYF
TRBJ2-7 | TRBV6-2/TRBV6-3 | NA | few | TGTGCCAGCAGAAGACTACTCTACGAGCAGTACTTC | CASRRLLYEQYF
TRBJ2-7 | TRBV27 | TRBD1 | many | TGTGCCAGCAGGTCACAGGGGGCAAGTAATGACGAGCAGTACTTC | CASRSQGASNDEQYF
TRBJ2-3 | TRBV7-8 | TRBD2 | many | TGTGCCAGCAGCTGGGATCAACTAGCGGGGGGCTCAGGCTCAGATACGCAGTATTTT | CASSWDQLAGGSGSDTQYF
TRBJ2-4 | TRBV6-2/TRBV6-3 | NA | few | TGTGCCAGCAGCCCCGAGGTCGCCATTCAGTACTTC | CASSPEVAIQYF
TRBJ2-5 | TRBV3-1 | NA | few | TGTGCCAGCAGCCAACGGGGAGCTCATCCCCAAGAGACCCAGTACTTC | CASSQRGAHPQETQYF
TRBJ2-1 | TRBV10-3 | NA | few | TGTGCCATCAGTGAAGGGGGGAATGAGCAGTTCTTC | CAISEGGNEQFF
TRBJ2-7 | TRBV24-1 | TRBD1 | many | TGTGCCACCAGTGATCCAGACAGGGGCGAGCAGTACTTC | CATSDPDRGEQYF
TRBJ2-5 | TRBV20-1 | TRBD2 | few | TGCAGTGCACCCACCGGGACTAGCGGAGAGACCCAGTACTTC | CSAPTGTSGETQYF
TRBJ2-4 | TRBV18 | NA | few | TGTGCCAGCTCACCACCGTCTAGGGCGAACCAAAACATTCAGTACTTC | CASSPPSRANQNIQYF
TRBJ2-1 | TRBV30 | TRBD2 | many | TGTGCCTGGAGTCTAGCGGGAGGGGTCTACAATGAGCAGTTCTTC | CAWSLAGGVYNEQFF
TRBJ2-7 | TRBV28 | NA | many | TGTGCCAGTTTGGAGGGGAGGACCTACGAGCAGTACTTC | CASLEGRTYEQYF
TRBJ1-1 | TRBV24-1 | NA | many | TGTGCCACCAGTGATTTCGGGGGCCGTGGAGCTTTCTTT | CATSDFGGRGAFF
TRBJ2-7 | TRBV5-1 | NA | many | TGCGCCAGCAGCTTGGACACAGCTGCCTCCTACGAGCAGTACTTC | CASSLDTAASYEQYF
TRBJ2-1 | TRBV3-1 | TRBD2 | NA | TGTGCCAGCAGCCGAGCCGGCGCGGGGGGCGGTAGTGAGCAGTTCTTC | CASSRAGAGGGSEQFF